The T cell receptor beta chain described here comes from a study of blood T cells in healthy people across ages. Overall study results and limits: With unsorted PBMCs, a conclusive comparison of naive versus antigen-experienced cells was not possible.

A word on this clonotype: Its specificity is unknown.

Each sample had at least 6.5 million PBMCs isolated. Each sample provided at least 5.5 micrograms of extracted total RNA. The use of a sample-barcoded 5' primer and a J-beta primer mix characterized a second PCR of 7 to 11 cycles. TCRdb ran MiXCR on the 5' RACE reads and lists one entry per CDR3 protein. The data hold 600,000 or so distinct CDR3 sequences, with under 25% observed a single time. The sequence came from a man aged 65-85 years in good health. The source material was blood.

The CDR3 reads CASSLVRISGRSYNEQFF. The CDR3 DNA reads TGTGCCAGCAGCTTAGTCCGAATTAGCGGGAGATCCTACAATGAGCAGTTCTTC. This chain joins TRBV11-1 and TRBJ2-1; TRBD2 agrees at 9 bases. Per the germline V gene, CDR1 is SGHAT and CDR2 is FQDESV (reference sequence). V gave up 1 base and J gave up 1 base; unmatched junction bases: 8. The CDR3 loop spans 18 amino acids. Variable domain in full (rest from reference TRBV11-1 and TRBJ2-1): EAEVAQSPRYKITEKSQAVAFWCDPISGHATLYWYRQILGQGPELLVQFQDESVVDDSQLPKDRFSAERLKGVDSTLKIQPAELGDSAMYLCASSLVRISGRSYNEQFFGPGTRLTVL.